A selection of T cell receptor beta chains follows, all from one sample in a study of OX40 agonist ivuxolimab in advanced cancers. Repertoires were generated with immunoSEQ multiplex PCR, while TCRdb's copy carries only in-frame clones and drops some. Among over 100,000 clones listed, 75% to 90% were seen once. Sample: CD4+ or CD8+ T cells sorted from blood, taken in a trial of the OX40 agonist ivuxolimab. The origin of the receptors is an adult with an advanced solid tumor such as melanoma, head and neck, liver or kidney cancer. CDR3s include the opening cysteine and the closing phenylalanine or tryptophan. A D gene is named only where the DNA matches it firmly. Where a row states a size, it is once, few, many or the class of an expanded clone; other rows omit it.

d_gene	abundance	j_gene	v_gene	CDR3aa	CDR3nt
.	once	TRBJ2-2	TRBV28	CASRKAGSRGELFF	TGTGCCAGCAGGAAGGCAGGGAGTCGCGGGGAGCTGTTTTTT
.	few	TRBJ2-7	TRBV7-9	CASSPGREQYF	TGTGCCAGCAGTCCTGGGAGGGAGCAGTACTTC
.	.	TRBJ2-3	TRBV18	CASSPQPPRGGDTQYF	TGTGCCAGCTCACCACAGCCTCCAAGGGGAGGAGATACGCAGTATTTT
.	.	TRBJ1-6	TRBV15	CATSRTLNSDSPLHF	TGTGCCACCAGCAGAACCCTAAACAGCGATTCACCCCTCCACTTT
TRBD1	.	TRBJ1-2	TRBV6-5	CASRGTGVGYTF	TGTGCCAGCAGGGGGACAGGGGTCGGCTACACCTTC
TRBD1	once	TRBJ1-1	TRBV10-3	CAISSTERGPNTEAFF	TGTGCCATCAGTTCGACCGAAAGGGGGCCTAACACTGAAGCTTTCTTT
.	.	TRBJ2-3	TRBV4-1	CASSQDAGPTDTQYF	TGCGCCAGCAGCCAAGATGCGGGGCCCACAGATACGCAGTATTTT
.	.	TRBJ1-4	TRBV30	CAWSVVGWGNEKLFF	TGTGCCTGGAGTGTAGTGGGTTGGGGGAATGAAAAACTGTTTTTT
.	many	TRBJ1-6	TRBV9	CASSVEDRFNSPLHF	TGTGCCAGCAGCGTAGAGGACAGATTTAATTCACCCCTCCACTTT
.	.	TRBJ2-2	TRBV5-1	CASSLTGPNTGELFF	TGCGCCAGCAGCTTGACAGGGCCGAACACCGGGGAGCTGTTTTTT
.	.	TRBJ1-5	TRBV18	CASSPGSEQPQHF	TGTGCCAGCTCACCCGGCAGCGAGCAGCCCCAGCATTTT
TRBD1	.	TRBJ1-1	TRBV9	CASSPDRDTEAFF	TGTGCCAGCAGCCCGGACAGGGACACTGAAGCTTTCTTT
TRBD1	.	TRBJ2-7	TRBV14	CASSITGVKREQYF	TGTGCCAGCAGCATCACAGGGGTAAAAAGGGAGCAGTACTTC
TRBD2	.	TRBJ2-5	TRBV5-5	CASSSSGGHQETQYF	TGTGCCAGCAGCTCCTCGGGAGGACACCAAGAGACCCAGTACTTC
.	.	TRBJ2-3	TRBV30	CAWTSLPTDTQYF	TGTGCCTGGACTTCATTACCCACAGATACGCAGTATTTT
.	few	TRBJ1-6	TRBV2	CASSEANSPLHF	TGTGCCAGCAGTGAAGCCAATTCACCCCTCCACTTT
TRBD2	once	TRBJ2-1	TRBV15	CATSRGLAGNEQFF	TGTGCCACCAGCAGGGGACTAGCGGGGAATGAGCAGTTCTTC
TRBD2	.	TRBJ2-1	TRBV10-2	CASSPGLAGGNSYNEQFF	TGCGCCAGCAGCCCGGGACTAGCGGGGGGCAACTCCTACAATGAGCAGTTCTTC
TRBD1	.	TRBJ1-6	TRBV5-6	CASSLQGATDNSPLHF	TGTGCCAGCAGCTTGCAGGGGGCCACCGATAATTCACCCCTCCACTTT
TRBD1	.	TRBJ1-4	TRBV18	CASSLDRVAEKLFF	TGTGCCAGCTCACTCGACAGGGTGGCTGAAAAACTGTTTTTT
TRBD2	.	TRBJ2-5	TRBV7-6	CASSLALSGVETQYF	TGTGCCAGCAGCTTAGCGCTAAGCGGGGTAGAGACCCAGTACTTC
.	.	TRBJ1-1	TRBV19	CASSIGPQNTEAFF	TGTGCCAGTAGTATCGGACCCCAGAACACTGAAGCTTTCTTT
.	.	TRBJ1-4	TRBV28	CASSWVGAEKLFF	TGTGCCAGCAGTTGGGTGGGGGCTGAAAAACTGTTTTTT
.	.	TRBJ2-3	TRBV6-5	CASSYGRLEEDTQYF	TGTGCCAGCAGTTACGGGAGGCTAGAGGAAGATACGCAGTATTTT
.	.	TRBJ2-3	TRBV7-9	CASSPWSGSTDTQYF	TGTGCCAGCAGCCCATGGTCAGGGAGCACAGATACGCAGTATTTT
.	.	TRBJ1-4	TRBV7-9	CASSNSGRGNEKLFF	TGTGCCAGCAGCAACTCAGGCAGGGGTAATGAAAAACTGTTTTTT
TRBD2	once	TRBJ2-1	TRBV6-6	CASSTTPIRGGNEQFF	TGTGCCAGCAGTACTACTCCAATTCGGGGGGGCAATGAGCAGTTCTTC
TRBD2	.	TRBJ2-2	TRBV7-2	CASSLVIAGGTNTGELFF	TGTGCCAGCAGCTTAGTTATAGCGGGGGGTACGAACACCGGGGAGCTGTTTTTT
TRBD1	once	TRBJ1-2	TRBV5-1	CASSSRGTGVHRNYGYTF	TGCGCCAGCAGCTCCCGAGGGACAGGGGTTCACCGGAACTATGGCTACACCTTC
.	.	TRBJ2-1	TRBV4-2	CASSPLESYNEQFF	TGTGCCAGCAGCCCACTGGAGTCCTACAATGAGCAGTTCTTC
.	few	TRBJ1-6	TRBV30	CAWNRGVSSPLHF	TGTGCCTGGAACCGCGGGGTGAGTTCACCCCTCCACTTT
TRBD1	.	TRBJ1-2	TRBV5-4	CASSSQRGQGRGYTF	TGTGCCAGCAGCTCCCAAAGGGGACAGGGGCGAGGCTACACCTTC
TRBD1	.	TRBJ1-1	TRBV25-1	CASRGQGAVNTEAFF	TGTGCCAGCAGGGGACAGGGGGCTGTGAACACTGAAGCTTTCTTT
.	.	TRBJ1-1	TRBV21-1	CASSRKSDPVANTEAFF	TGTGCCAGCAGCAGAAAATCGGACCCCGTCGCGAACACTGAAGCTTTCTTT
.	.	TRBJ2-1	TRBV12-5	CASGLGIGEQFF	TGTGCTAGTGGTTTGGGGATAGGTGAGCAGTTCTTC